The clone carrying this TCR beta chain was detected a few times. CDR1 is SGDLS and CDR2 is YYNGEE in the germline V gene. The CDR3 totals 16 residues. V was shortened by 2 bases and J by 0 bases, with 14 bases between the two germline ends. The sample comes from a study of patients and donors after allogeneic stem cell transplantation. TCRdb independently ran MiXCR on the RT-PCR reads; one entry per CDR3 protein. The table lists approximately 410,000 distinct CDR3 sequences, roughly 17% of them singletons. This sequence was found in a human donor who was either an allogeneic HSCT recipient or a stem cell or donor lymphocyte infusion donor (not recorded which). It is not recorded whose cells these are; they may come from a transplant donor. The V call is TRBV9, the J call TRBJ1-1; no reliable D call. Sequencing used blood, either unsorted or a sorted T cell fraction (not recorded which). The CDR3 here is CASSVMGDNMNTEAFF. In nucleotides, the CDR3 is TGTGCCAGCAGCGTGATGGGAGACAACATGAACACTGAAGCTTTCTTT.